What follows are 20 T cell receptor beta chains derived from one specimen sequenced in a study of control samples from healthy donors and cancer patients. TCRdb's copy holds only in-frame clones and misses some; the assay was immunoSEQ multiplex PCR. The sample contains tens of thousands of clones, roughly 90% of which appear only once. Sequenced sample: PBMCs. The source of these receptors is a woman aged 55-69 years with head and neck cancer.

The chain joins TRBV28 to TRBJ1-2; D uncertain. V lost 10 bases to trimming and J lost 5 bases, with 17 bases between them. The germline CDR1 and CDR2 sequences are MDHEN and SYDVKM. The CDR3 has 13 residues. CDR3 bases: TGTGCCACCAGCTCGGGGAAACGATATGGCTACACCTTC. This translates into CATSSGKRYGYTF.

The chain carries TRBV5-4 and TRBJ2-7; either TRBD1 or TRBD2 may fit D (6 bases each). Germline V lookup: CDR1 SGHNT, CDR2 YYREEE (reference sequence). V lost 4 bases, J lost 2 bases, and 19 bases lay in between. The CDR3 length is 16 residues. The CDR3 loop reads CASSPSTGAKTYEQYF. CDR3 bases: TGTGCCAGCAGCCCCTCAACGGGGGCCAAGACCTACGAGCAGTACTTC.

Worth noting for this clone: A read error is likely, as this CDR3 ends without the conserved phenylalanine or tryptophan. No DNA is shown, since the ends of the CDR3 on it are uncertain; the CDR3 is the one TCRdb lists. The V gene is TRBV20-1, the J gene TRBJ2-7; the D call TRBD1 from the table was never checked on the DNA. Germline assignment: CDR1 DFQATT and CDR2 SNEGSKA (reference sequence). The CDR3 length equals 11 residues, ends included. The CDR3 spells CSARDGQGLSS.

The CDR3 loop is CASSYGESGGNTIYF. CDR3 coding DNA: TGTGCCAGCAGTTACGGGGAATCAGGTGGAAACACCATATATTTT. The chain carries TRBV6-6 and TRBJ1-3; D call uncertain. CDR1 and CDR2 from the germline V gene are MNHNY and SVGAGI (reference sequence). The CDR3 consists of 15 residues. V was clipped by 2 bases and J by 3 bases, with 11 bases between them.

This clone was seen more than once but under ten times. The chain joins TRBV6-2 or TRBV6-3 to TRBJ1-5, with D perhaps matching TRBD1 (5 bases). The CDR3 has 15 residues. V lost 5 bases, J lost 7 bases, and 18 bases lay in between. The germline CDR1 and CDR2 sequences are MNHEY and SVGEGT. The CDR3 protein is CASSNPQDWGQPQHF. CDR3 nucleotide sequence: TGTGCCAGCAGTAACCCCCAGGATTGGGGGCAGCCCCAGCATTTT.

The gene calls are TRBV4-3 and TRBJ2-1; D remains unclear. This CDR3 spans 14 amino acids. V dropped 0 bases and J dropped 7 bases, with 10 bases sitting between them. Looked up from germline, CDR1 is LGHNA and CDR2 is YSLEER. As DNA, the CDR3 is TGCGCCAGCAGCCAAGATAGTCGGCAAAATGAGCAGTTCTTC. Amino acid sequence: CASSQDSRQNEQFF.

CDR3 region: CASSSKRELSYNEQFF. For the CDR3, the DNA is TGTGCCAGCAGCTCGAAGCGGGAGCTCTCCTACAATGAGCAGTTCTTC. The chain joins TRBV9 to TRBJ2-1; 8 bases agree with TRBD2. The CDR3 extends over 16 amino acids. The germline V gene has CDR1 SGDLS and CDR2 YYNGEE. Trimming cost V 4 bases and J 0 bases; bases outside gene matches: 6.

The V call is TRBV29-1, the J call TRBJ2-3; D may be TRBD1 or TRBD2 (5 bases each). Germline V gives CDR1 SQVTM, CDR2 ANQGSEA. This CDR3 spans 13 amino acids. Trimming shortened V by 7 bases and J by 2 bases, and 13 bases separated the two germline ends. The CDR3 nucleotides read TGCAGCGCCTCCCGGGACCCCACAGATACGCAGTATTTT. Residues: CSASRDPTDTQYF.

The count of this clone is one. The chain couples TRBV5-1 to TRBJ1-5, with D perhaps matching TRBD1 (5 bases). Trimming left V 4 bases short and J 5 bases short, with 13 bases between. The CDR3 extends over 14 amino acids. Germline loops: CDR1 SGHRS, CDR2 YFSETQ. The CDR3 here is CASSMGRWDQPQHF. DNA for the CDR3: TGCGCCAGCAGCATGGGACGGTGGGATCAGCCCCAGCATTTT. The full variable domain, in which reference TRBV5-1 and TRBJ1-5 provide the parts outside the CDR3, is KAGVTQTPRYLIKTRGQQVTLSCSPISGHRSVSWYQQTPGQGLQFLFEYFSETQRNKGNFPGRFSGRQFSNSRSEMNVSTLELGDSALYLCASSMGRWDQPQHFGDGTRLSIL.

The CDR3 is CASSYGADYGYTF. CDR3 nucleotides: TGTGCCAGCAGTTACGGGGCGGACTATGGCTACACCTTC. This chain links TRBV6-5 with TRBJ1-2; a weak D match, TRBD1 (5 bases). Germline V gene lookup returns CDR1 MNHEY and CDR2 SVGAGI. The CDR3 consists of 13 residues. Between the trimmed V and J ends, which lost 2 bases and 3 bases, there was a span of 7 bases.

This chain uses TRBV18 with TRBJ2-7, with D unresolved. Trimming pared 2 bases from V and 0 bases from J, leaving 2 bases between. Germline CDR1 and CDR2: KGHSH and LQKENI. The CDR3 sequence is 12 residues long. The CDR3 here is CASSPSSYEQYF. The CDR3 coding sequence is TGTGCCAGCTCACCAAGCTCCTACGAGCAGTACTTC.

This clone was observed a single time. This chain connects TRBV5-1 to TRBJ2-3; 10 nucleotides line up with TRBD2. Per the germline V gene, CDR1 is SGHRS and CDR2 is YFSETQ. The CDR3 spans 16 residues. J lost 2 bases, V lost 4 bases, and 7 bases had no gene match. The CDR3 nucleotides are TGCGCCAGCAGCACGGGACTAGCGAGTTCCACAGATACGCAGTATTTT. Its protein product is CASSTGLASSTDTQYF.

The chain couples TRBV12-3 or TRBV12-4 to TRBJ1-5; TRBD1 might be the D (5 bases). Between the trimmed V and J ends, which lost 3 bases and 7 bases, there was a span of 10 bases. CDR3 length: 13 amino acids. This chain's CDR3 is CASSFRVGQPQHF. The CDR3 nucleotides read TGTGCCAGCAGTTTCAGGGTCGGCCAGCCCCAGCATTTT.

This clone turned up a few times. The V call is TRBV11-2, the J call TRBJ2-4; D is perhaps TRBD1 (6 bases). V was trimmed by 5 bases and J by 6 bases, leaving 17 bases between them. Germline V gene data show CDR1 as SGHAT and CDR2 as FQNNGV. The CDR3 length is 15 residues. The CDR3 here is CASSPRNRDGNIQYF. CDR3 coding DNA: TGTGCCAGCAGCCCCCGGAACAGGGATGGAAACATTCAGTACTTC.

CDR3 DNA sequence: TGTGCCAGCTCACCACCCGGGACAGGGGCCGCCGAGCAGTACTTC. It codes for CASSPPGTGAAEQYF. The chain couples TRBV18 to TRBJ2-7; 10 bases agree with TRBD1. Germline V lookup: CDR1 KGHSH, CDR2 LQKENI. The CDR3 loop spans 15 amino acids. V lost 0 bases to trimming and J lost 6 bases; unmatched junction nucleotides: 5.

This sequence joins TRBV3-1 (or the pseudogene TRBV3-2) and TRBJ2-2, with a weak D call TRBD2 (5 bases). Germline CDR1 is LGHDT and CDR2 is YNNKEL (reference sequence). The germline V and J ends were trimmed by 0 bases and 8 bases, with 10 bases remaining between them. The CDR3 runs 14 residues. The CDR3 region is CASSQDTGLGELFF. The CDR3 DNA sequence: TGTGCCAGCAGCCAAGATACGGGGTTAGGGGAGCTGTTTTTT.

The chain is built from TRBV10-1 and TRBJ2-2, with 12 bases identical to TRBD2. The germline V gene has CDR1 WNHNN and CDR2 SYGVQD (reference sequence). J lost 5 bases, V lost 0 bases, and 1 base had no gene match. The CDR3 contains 16 residues. CDR3 protein: CASSESGLAGTGELFF. CDR3 DNA sequence: TGCGCCAGCAGTGAGTCCGGACTAGCGGGGACCGGGGAGCTGTTTTTT.

J is TRBJ2-2 and V is TRBV27; TRBD2 matches at 7 bases. Germline CDR1 and CDR2: MNHEY and SMNVEV (reference sequence). V trimming: 5 bases; J trimming: 5 bases; junction bases outside the gene matches: 8. The CDR3 contains 15 residues. The DNA of the CDR3 is TGTGCCAGCAGTCTCTTAGCGGGCTTGACCGGGGAGCTGTTTTTT. Its translation is CASSLLAGLTGELFF.

The chain uses TRBV29-1 and TRBJ2-7; 8 positions match TRBD1. In germline, CDR1 is SQVTM, CDR2 ANQGSEA. V was clipped by 2 bases and J by 2 bases; unmatched bases: 8. CDR3 length: 15 amino acids. The CDR3 region is CSVERGGTGTYEQYF. Written as DNA, the CDR3 is TGCAGCGTTGAAAGAGGGGGGACAGGAACCTACGAGCAGTACTTC.

The gene calls are TRBV19 and TRBJ1-3, with D hard to call. Germline loops: CDR1 LNHDA, CDR2 SQIVND (reference sequence). CDR3 length: 16 residues. V shed 3 bases and J shed 0 bases, with 12 bases lying between them. The CDR3 is CASSIVAGNSGNTIYF. In DNA, the CDR3 is TGTGCCAGTAGTATCGTGGCAGGCAACTCTGGAAACACCATATATTTT. Full variable domain (missing parts from reference TRBV19 and TRBJ1-3): DGGITQSPKYLFRKEGQNVTLSCEQNLNHDAMYWYRQDPGQGLRLIYYSQIVNDFQKGDIAEGYSVSREKKESFPLTVTSAQKNPTAFYLCASSIVAGNSGNTIYFGEGSWLTVV.